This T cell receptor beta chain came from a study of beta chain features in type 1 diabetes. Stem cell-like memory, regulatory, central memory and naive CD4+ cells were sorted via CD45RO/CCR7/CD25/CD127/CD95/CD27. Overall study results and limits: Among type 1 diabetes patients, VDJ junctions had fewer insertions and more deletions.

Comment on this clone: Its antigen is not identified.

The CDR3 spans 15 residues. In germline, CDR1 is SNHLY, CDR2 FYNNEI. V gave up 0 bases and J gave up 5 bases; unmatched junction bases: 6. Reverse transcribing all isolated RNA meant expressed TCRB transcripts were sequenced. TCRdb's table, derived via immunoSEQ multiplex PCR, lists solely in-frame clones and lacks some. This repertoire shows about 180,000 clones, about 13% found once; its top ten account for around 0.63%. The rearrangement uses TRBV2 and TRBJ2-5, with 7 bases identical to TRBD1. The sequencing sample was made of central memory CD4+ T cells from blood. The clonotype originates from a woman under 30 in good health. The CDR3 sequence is CASSEAPTGSETQYF. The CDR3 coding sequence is TGTGCCAGCAGTGAAGCCCCGACAGGGAGCGAGACCCAGTACTTC.